This T cell receptor (beta chain) was captured in a study of blood T cell repertoires in COVID-19. Study-wide background: Samples came from the United States, Italy and Spain, spanning acute and convalescent COVID-19. Nucleic acid was either cDNA or gDNA, and it came from T cells, B-cell-depleted T cells, or PBMCs.

Sequencing was performed with immunoSEQ multiplex PCR; in TCRdb, only in-frame clones are kept and a portion is missing. This table holds hundreds of thousands of clones, about 83% found once. Participants reported their clinical history, and cohort assignment relied on those reports. Resolution of symptoms, clearance, or two negative PCRs was present in recovered Cohort 3 donors. Per germline, CDR1 MNHEY and CDR2 SMNVEV (reference sequence). V gave up 5 bases and J gave up 7 bases, with 11 bases separating them. The CDR3 totals 13 residues. This TCR derives from a woman aged 40-49 years who had recovered from COVID-19. The rearrangement links TRBV27 to TRBJ1-4; TRBD1 is a possible D gene (5 bases). Material for sequencing was PBMCs or T cells enriched from blood (not recorded which). The CDR3: CASSPQGPEKLFF. CDR3 nucleotide sequence: TGTGCCAGCAGTCCCCAGGGCCCTGAAAAACTGTTTTTT. Complete variable domain (other parts from reference TRBV27 and TRBJ1-4): EAQVTQNPRYLITVTGKKLTVTCSQNMNHEYMSWYRQDPGLGLRQIYYSMNVEVTDKGDVPEGYKVSRKEKRNFPLILESPSPNQTSLYFCASSPQGPEKLFFGSGTQLSVL.